The clone carrying this T cell receptor (beta chain) was seen a few times. The antigen is undetermined. The data are from a study of blood T cells in healthy people across ages. Overall study results and limits: The fall in TCR beta diversity per million T cells was roughly linear with age. The authors considered diversity estimates from one million T cells to be underestimates. Conclusively comparing naive with antigen-experienced cells was impossible with unsorted PBMCs.

The second PCR ran roughly 7 to 11 cycles with a sample-barcoded 5' primer and J-beta primers. Each CDR3 protein is one row after TCRdb ran MiXCR on the 5' RACE reads. The sample has 850,000 to 1,300,000 distinct CDR3 sequences, under 45% seen once; the top ten hold about 19%. Germline values: CDR1 LNHNV, CDR2 YYDKDF (reference sequence). The CDR3 is 13 amino acids. The germline V and J ends were trimmed by 1 base and 11 bases, with 13 bases remaining between them. The TCR was taken from a woman aged 55-70 years in good health. The V and J genes are TRBV15 and TRBJ2-3, with a weak D call TRBD1 (5 bases). The sequencing input was blood. DNA of the CDR3: TGTGCCACCAGCAGAGGTCAGGGCAATGAGCAGTATTTT. Translated: CATSRGQGNEQYF.